These T cell receptor beta chains were read from a single sample in a study of blood T cell repertoires in COVID-19. TCRdb's copy holds only in-frame clones and misses some; the assay was immunoSEQ multiplex PCR. The sample lists around 64,000 clones; more than 55% were seen once. Sequenced material: PBMCs or T cells enriched from blood (not recorded which). These receptors all come from an older woman who had been exposed to COVID-19. The CDR3 runs from the conserved cysteine through the conserved F or W. A D gene is named only where the DNA matches it firmly. For some rows the clone size is stated as once, few or many, or as a class when expanded; others skip it.

j_call v_call d_call clone_size cdr3_nt cdr3_aa
TRBJ1-4 TRBV7-8 NA NA TGTGCCAGCAGCTTATCCGGGGTTTCGAGTGAAAAACTGTTTTTT CASSLSGVSSEKLFF
TRBJ2-1 TRBV10-2 TRBD2 few TGCGCCAGCAAAGCGGGAGCAGAGCAGTTCTTC CASKAGAEQFF
TRBJ1-2 TRBV28 NA NA TGTGCCAGCAGTTTAAGAGGAATTTTAAGCTATGGCTACACCTTC CASSLRGILSYGYTF
TRBJ2-3 TRBV6-1 NA NA TGTGCCAGCAGTGAACAGGGGAGAGGCACAGATACGCAGTATTTT CASSEQGRGTDTQYF
TRBJ2-1 TRBV29-1 NA NA TGCAGCGTAGGGAACGGGGCCTACAATGAGCAGTTCTTC CSVGNGAYNEQFF
TRBJ2-1 TRBV30 NA few TGTGCCCGGTCAAAAGGCGGGAAGTCCTACAATGAGCAGTTCTTC CARSKGGKSYNEQFF
TRBJ1-2 TRBV25-1 NA few TGTGCCAGCACCTCGTCCCCGGGTGGGGGCTACACCTTC CASTSSPGGGYTF
TRBJ2-1 TRBV3-1/TRBV3-2 NA few TGTGCCAGCAGCCAAGTGGGGGCAGGGTCCGCAACGGGTGAGCAGTTCTTC CASSQVGAGSATGEQFF
TRBJ1-1 TRBV7-9 NA NA TGTGCCAGCACCCCTGAGGGTGCGGCTTTCTTT CASTPEGAAFF
TRBJ2-1 TRBV29-1 TRBD2 NA TGCAGCGTGGGCGGCGGGGGGGCCTACAATGAGCAGTTCTTC CSVGGGGAYNEQFF
TRBJ2-4 TRBV7-3 TRBD1 NA TGTGCCAGCAGCGGGACAGGGGGCGACATTCAGTACTTC CASSGTGGDIQYF
TRBJ1-5 TRBV7-6 NA NA TGTGCCAGCAGCTTCCTCGAGAGACAGCCCCAGCATTTT CASSFLERQPQHF
TRBJ1-2 TRBV6-5 TRBD1 NA TGTGCCAGCAGTTCCCTCCCCACAGGGGGCTATGGCTACACCTTC CASSSLPTGGYGYTF
TRBJ2-1 TRBV6-4 NA NA TGTGCCAGCAGTGACCGGTATCGGGGTTCGTACAATGAGCAGTTCTTC CASSDRYRGSYNEQFF
TRBJ2-5 TRBV19 TRBD2 NA TGTGCCAGTAGTATAGGGGGTAGCGGGCGACAAGAGACCCAGTACTTC CASSIGGSGRQETQYF
TRBJ1-1 TRBV4-3 NA NA TGCGCCAGCAGCCAAGACAGGGAAACTGAAGCTTTCTTT CASSQDRETEAFF
TRBJ1-4 TRBV25-1 NA few TGTGCCAGCAGTGTTCCGGGGAGTGAAAAACTGTTTTTT CASSVPGSEKLFF
TRBJ1-2 TRBV29-1 NA few TGCAGCGTTGACGGACTTGAGGGCTACACCTTC CSVDGLEGYTF
TRBJ2-3 TRBV30 TRBD2 once TGTGCCTGGACTAGCGGGGTTAGCACAGATACGCAGTATTTT CAWTSGVSTDTQYF
TRBJ1-1 TRBV3-1/TRBV3-2 NA NA TGTGCCAGCAGCCAAAAGAGAAACACTGAAGCTTTCTTT CASSQKRNTEAFF
TRBJ2-7 TRBV10-1 NA NA TGCGCCAGCAGTCCGACAGGCATCTACGAGCAGTACTTC CASSPTGIYEQYF
TRBJ1-3 TRBV27 NA NA TGTGCCAGCCGAGAATGGGGGCAACCTGGAAACACCATATATTTT CASREWGQPGNTIYF
TRBJ2-7 TRBV6-5 NA NA TGTGCCAGCAGCTTAGGACTCGACTACCCCTACGAGCAGTACTTC CASSLGLDYPYEQYF
TRBJ2-3 TRBV5-1 TRBD2 NA TGCGCCAGCAGCTCCCGCGGGGGGACACTTAGCACAGATACGCAGTATTTT CASSSRGGTLSTDTQYF
TRBJ1-1 TRBV2 NA NA TGTGCCAGCAGTGTGTGGGACAAGGATAAAGCTTTCTTT CASSVWDKDKAFF
TRBJ2-1 TRBV3-1/TRBV3-2 TRBD2 NA TGTGCCAGCAGCCCGCCACTAGCGGCGGGACCGCGCGAGCAGTTCTTC CASSPPLAAGPREQFF
TRBJ2-1 TRBV30 TRBD2 NA TGTGCCCTCGGGACTAGCGGGATGCTGGTACGGCAGTTCTTC CALGTSGMLVRQFF
TRBJ1-4 TRBV30 NA few TGTGCGGGTCTCCAGGGGGAAAAACTGTTTTTT CAGLQGEKLFF
TRBJ2-1 TRBV9 TRBD2 NA TGTGCCAGCAGCGTAGGGGGCGGGAGCTCCTACAATGAGCAGTTCTTC CASSVGGGSSYNEQFF
TRBJ2-3 TRBV27 NA NA TGTGCCAGCAGTTCCCAAAGAGCGGGCATCGGCACAGATACGCAGTATTTT CASSSQRAGIGTDTQYF
TRBJ2-5 TRBV2 NA NA TGTGCCAGCGGCGGGACTCTCCAAGAGACCCAGTACTTC CASGGTLQETQYF
TRBJ1-2 TRBV18 NA NA TGTGCCAGCTCACCTCCCGGGACACGGCACACCTTC CASSPPGTRHTF
TRBJ2-6 TRBV28 TRBD1 NA TGTGCCAGCAGTTCAGGGGGCGCTGGGGCCAACGTCCTGACTTTC CASSSGGAGANVLTF
TRBJ1-1 TRBV5-1 NA NA TGCGCCAGCAGCTTTAAGGGAGGGTGGGCTGAAGCTTTCTTT CASSFKGGWAEAFF
TRBJ2-7 TRBV28 NA NA TGTGCCAGCAGCCCACTACCTCTTGGCGAGCAGTACTTC CASSPLPLGEQYF
TRBJ2-3 TRBV20-1 NA NA TGCAGTGCTAGTGGGCAGGGCGGTGCAGATACGCAGTATTTT CSASGQGGADTQYF
TRBJ1-2 TRBV5-1 TRBD1 few TGCGCCAGCAGCCCGGGACAGTTAGGGGATGGCTACACCTTC CASSPGQLGDGYTF
TRBJ1-2 TRBV7-9 NA NA TGTGCCAGCAGCCTGCAGGGATTAGGGGATGGCTACACCTTC CASSLQGLGDGYTF
TRBJ2-5 TRBV9 NA many TGTGCCAGCAGCGTGACTTACGACCAATCTGGGACCCAGTACTTC CASSVTYDQSGTQYF
TRBJ1-6 TRBV10-3 NA many TGTGCCACACGCGGAGGAAGCTCCTATAATTCACCCCTCCACTTT CATRGGSSYNSPLHF